The subject of this entry is one TCR beta chain. The count of this clone is one. Its antigen specificity is not known. No base qualities exist here, and no much larger clone lies one base off it. This record belongs to a study of OX40 agonist ivuxolimab in advanced cancers. Looking at the study overall: The costimulatory receptor OX40 (CD134) was targeted by ivuxolimab, a fully human IgG2 agonistic monoclonal antibody. Intravenous ivuxolimab was administered to patients every 2 weeks at six dose levels: 0.01, 0.1, 0.3, 1.5, 3 and 10 mg/kg. Of the roughly 51 dose-escalation patients, hepatocellular carcinoma was present in about 19, melanoma in approximately 15, renal cell carcinoma in 9 and head and neck cancer in 9. In the dose-escalation cohort, roughly 80% of patients were male, and the mean age was about 55 years, with a range of about 23 to 85. Patients were allowed to have had prior anti-PD-1, anti-PD-L1 or anti-CTLA-4 therapy, and less than 45% of the dose-escalation patients had previously received checkpoint inhibitors. Partial responses occurred in three dose-escalation patients, of whom one had hepatocellular carcinoma and two had cutaneous melanoma. Peripheral TCRbeta sequencing was intended to test whether TCR sequence diversity was altered and clonal T-cell expansion was caused by ivuxolimab. The paper describes the monotherapy dose-escalation part (N ≈ 50 patients) of the phase I trial of ivuxolimab. Points the paper makes about the study in general: The antigen specificity of the clonally expanded peripheral T cells was not determined. After ivuxolimab, more expanded clones were found on average in CD8+ T cells than in CD4+ T cells. At doses of 0.1 to 3.0 mg/kg, clonal expansion of both CD4+ and CD8+ T cells in blood was seen between baseline and week 6. Low levels of normalized T-cell clonal expansion were also shown by some nonresponding patients. In partial responders in the 0.1-3.0 mg/kg groups, normalized peripheral clonal expansion was found to be among the lowest, especially among CD8+ T cells.

Genomic DNA was isolated from the sorted cells so that the TCRbeta CDR3 region could be sequenced. The immunoSEQ Assay was used to sequence the TCRbeta CDR3 regions. What TCRdb holds here is the immuneACCESS table cut down to in-frame rearrangements. Part of the clones is not present; checked against another copy, under half of the missing clones reflect an unresolved V gene, and the others are unexplained. The sample records more than 75,000 clones, roughly 91% of which are singletons. The ten biggest clones cover 0.6% to 0.75% of the sample. V is pared back by 7 bases and J by 2 bases, with 14 bases lying between the germline termini. The germline V gene (reference sequence) supplies CDR1 LNHDA and CDR2 SQIVND. From cysteine to phenylalanine, the CDR3 is 14 amino acids long. CDR3 DNA only is kept here, 42 bases in frame from base 1. The trial excluded patients who had a history of autoimmune disease or who were on systemic immunosuppression. Peripheral blood for TCR sequencing was collected from all dose cohorts at baseline, on cycle 4 day 1, and on cycle 7 day 1. Samples were obtained from an open-label, multicenter, first-in-human phase I dose-escalation trial of ivuxolimab. Adults with locally advanced or metastatic head and neck squamous cell, hepatocellular, melanoma or renal cell carcinoma were enrolled in the trial. Before TCR sequencing, CD4+ T cells and CD8+ T cells from peripheral blood were sorted into separate populations.

The sequenced sample was CD4+ or CD8+ T cells sorted from blood, obtained in a trial of the OX40 agonist ivuxolimab. The chain uses TRBV19 and TRBJ1-1, and perhaps TRBD1 as D gene, on 6 matching bases. This TCR came from an adult with an advanced solid tumor such as melanoma, head and neck, liver or kidney cancer. The CDR3: CASKWRTANTEAFF. The nucleotide sequence is TGTGCCAGTAAATGGAGGACAGCAAACACTGAAGCTTTCTTT. Where the CDR3 stops, the reference TRBV19 and TRBJ1-1 genes take over; the full variable domain is DGGITQSPKYLFRKEGQNVTLSCEQNLNHDAMYWYRQDPGQGLRLIYYSQIVNDFQKGDIAEGYSVSREKKESFPLTVTSAQKNPTAFYLCASKWRTANTEAFFGQGTRLTVV.